This T cell receptor beta chain was observed in a study of blood T cells in healthy people across ages. The study, taken as a whole, reports: Researchers report that TCR beta diversity correlated strongly with naive T cell percentage. Unsorted PBMCs blocked a conclusive comparison of naive and antigen-experienced cells.

CDR3 length equals 15 residues. The germline CDR1 and CDR2 sequences are SGDLS and YYNGEE. A word on this clonotype: Antigen specificity is unknown. One junction end disagrees with the germline gene, perhaps due to a read error.

Each sample yielded at least 6 micrograms of PBMC total RNA. Through a sample-barcoded 5' primer and a J-beta primer mix, a second PCR was run for roughly 6 to 11 cycles. Via MiXCR, TCRdb re-called the 5' RACE reads, giving one row per CDR3 protein. Here the sample spans around 650,000 distinct CDR3 sequences, around two fifths being singletons. This receptor was obtained from a man of 80 years or more in good health. The V gene is TRBV9, the J gene TRBJ1-2, with D possibly TRBD1 on 5 matching bases. Sequencing was carried out using blood. CDR3 bases: TGTGTCAGCAGCGCCGTCGGGGGAGCTAACTATGGCTACACCTTC. Its translation: CVSSAVGGANYGYTF.